The clone carrying this T cell receptor (beta chain) occurred once. The sample belongs to a study of blood T cell repertoires in COVID-19. Across the study: Samples taken during acute and convalescent COVID-19 were collected in the United States, Italy and Spain. Sources were T cells, B-cell-depleted T cells, or PBMCs; the material itself was cDNA or gDNA.

Assignments of participants to cohorts depended upon their own reported clinical history. Trimming removed 3 bases at V and 2 bases at J, with 14 bases between. The CDR3 sequence is 15 residues long. From germline, CDR1 is SGHAT and CDR2 FQNNGV. In the source study's methods: Counts of nucleated cells, estimated from reference gene primer amplification, were obtained. Some clones are missing from TCRdb's copy, which holds only in-frame ones; the method was immunoSEQ multiplex PCR. D and trimming come from the DNA, and the V and J calls and clone size come from that table. This table has roughly 430,000 clones, around 90% appearing once.

The source material was PBMCs or T cells enriched from blood (not recorded which). The sequence derives from a woman aged 40 to 50 with acute COVID-19. The chain couples TRBV11-2 to TRBJ2-7; D remains unclear. The CDR3: CASSFLESVAYEQYF. The CDR3 nucleotides read TGTGCCAGCAGCTTTTTGGAAAGCGTCGCCTACGAGCAGTACTTC.